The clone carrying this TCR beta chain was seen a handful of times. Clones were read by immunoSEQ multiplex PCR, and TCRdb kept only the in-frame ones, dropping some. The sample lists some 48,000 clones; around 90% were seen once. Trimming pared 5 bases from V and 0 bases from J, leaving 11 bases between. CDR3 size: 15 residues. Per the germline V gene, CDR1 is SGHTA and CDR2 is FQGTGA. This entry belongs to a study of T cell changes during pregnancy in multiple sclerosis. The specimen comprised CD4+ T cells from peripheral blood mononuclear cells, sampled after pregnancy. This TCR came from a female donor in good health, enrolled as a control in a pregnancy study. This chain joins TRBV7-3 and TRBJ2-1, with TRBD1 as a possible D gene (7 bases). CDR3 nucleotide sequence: TGTGCCAGCAGCCAGGGGGGAAGCTCCTACAATGAGCAGTTCTTC. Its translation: CASSQGGSSYNEQFF.